This T cell receptor (beta chain) came from a study of T cells in Graves' hyperthyroidism and ophthalmopathy. With duration under 3 months, ophthalmopathy was active: Clinical Activity Score at least 3, NOSPECS at least 4. Fresh peripheral blood, 10 ml, was the source of the PBMCs. TCR beta CDR3 regions were amplified from RNA. When the TCR CDR3 underwent first-round RT-PCR, the HTBI primer set was used. TCRdb itself ran the multiplex PCR reads through MiXCR, one entry per CDR3 protein. The sample yields fewer than 700,000 distinct CDR3 sequences, 17% seen once. This clonotype appeared many times. Sequencing was carried out using blood. The source of this sequence is a woman between 18 and 29 years old with Graves' ophthalmopathy.

In nucleotides, the CDR3 is TGTGCCAGCAGCTTAGGGGGATTCGGAGACACTGAAGCTTTCTTT. It encodes CASSLGGFGDTEAFF. This chain links TRBV7-2 with TRBJ1-1; no clear D. The CDR3 length is 15 residues. V lost 1 base, J lost 3 bases, and 12 bases lay in between. Germline loops: CDR1 SGHTA, CDR2 FQGNSA. The full variable domain, completed using reference TRBV7-2 and TRBJ1-1, is GAGVSQSPSNKVTEKGKDVELRCDPISGHTALYWYRQSLGQGLEFLIYFQGNSAPDKSGLPSDRFSAERTGGSVSTLTIQRTQQEDSAVYLCASSLGGFGDTEAFFGQGTRLTVV.